The 15 T cell receptor beta chains below all came from one sample that was sequenced in a study of PD-1 blockade in mismatch repair-deficient tumors. The repertoire was sequenced with immunoSEQ multiplex PCR; TCRdb's copy has only in-frame clones and lacks some. The profile shows around 120,000 clones, approximately 86% of them singletons. Source: peripheral blood, taken 44 weeks after starting pembrolizumab. These receptor sequences come from an adult with mismatch repair-deficient cancer.

The rearrangement links TRBV11-2 to TRBJ2-3; 11 positions match TRBD2. CDR3 length: 15 residues. Germline V CDR1 and CDR2: SGHAT, FQNNGV. V shed 1 base, J shed 10 bases, and the junction held 7 bases outside the gene matches. DNA of the CDR3: TGTGCCAGCAGCTTAGCAACTAGCGGGAGTAGTTCGCAGTATTTT. Encoded protein: CASSLATSGSSSQYF.

This clone has a handful of counts. This sequence joins TRBV25-1 and TRBJ2-7; D call uncertain. The length of the CDR3 is 14 residues. V gave up 4 bases and J gave up 0 bases, with 10 bases separating them. CDR1 and CDR2 from the germline V gene are MGHDK and SYGVNS. Here the CDR3 DNA reads TGTGCCAGCAGTGTCCTTGGCAGCTCCTACGAGCAGTACTTC. Protein sequence: CASSVLGSSYEQYF.

This chain connects TRBV7-9 to TRBJ2-1; TRBD1 might be the D (6 bases). Between the trimmed V and J ends, which lost 5 bases and 10 bases, there was a span of 12 bases. CDR1 and CDR2 from the germline V gene are SEHNR and FQNEAQ (reference sequence). There are 12 residues in the CDR3. In DNA form, the CDR3 reads TGTGCCAGCAGCGGCAGGGGTTACGAGCAGTTCTTC. Translating gives CASSGRGYEQFF.

The CDR3 nucleotides read TGTGCCAGCAGTTACTCGACCAGGGCGGGCTACGAGCAGTACTTC. Residues: CASSYSTRAGYEQYF. This chain uses TRBV6-5 with TRBJ2-7; either TRBD1 or TRBD2 may supply D (5 bases each). Trimming took off 0 bases at V and 3 bases at J, with 12 bases between the two ends. From germline, CDR1 is MNHEY and CDR2 SVGAGI. CDR3 length: 15 residues.

The chain combines TRBV6-6 with TRBJ2-3; D call uncertain. Between the trimmed V and J ends, which lost 5 bases and 2 bases, there was a span of 11 bases. The CDR3 spans 14 residues. Germline V gene data show CDR1 as MNHNY and CDR2 as SVGAGI (reference sequence). The CDR3 sequence is CASSATTHTDTQYF. Written as DNA, the CDR3 is TGTGCCAGCAGTGCAACAACCCACACAGATACGCAGTATTTT.

The CDR3 sequence is CASSRWRDGYTF. CDR3 coding DNA: TGCGCCAGCAGCAGGTGGAGGGATGGCTACACCTTC. The genes are TRBV10-2 and TRBJ1-2, with D unresolved. This CDR3 has 12 amino acids. Germline values: CDR1 WSHSY, CDR2 SAAADI. The V and J ends lost 6 bases and 6 bases respectively, with 11 bases between them.

The rearrangement links TRBV27 to TRBJ1-5, with a weak D call TRBD1 (6 bases). The ends were cut back, 4 bases at V and 8 bases at J, with 18 bases in the middle. Looked up from germline, CDR1 is MNHEY and CDR2 is SMNVEV (reference sequence). The CDR3 extends over 15 amino acids. This CDR3 reads CASSSGGQGLKPQHF. CDR3 sequence (DNA): TGTGCCAGCAGTTCCGGTGGTCAGGGGCTCAAGCCCCAGCATTTT.

The chain has TRBV5-1 and TRBJ2-1; 10 positions match TRBD2. The CDR3 runs 15 residues. The germline V gene encodes CDR1 SGHRS and CDR2 YFSETQ. With 1 base clipped from V and 6 bases from J, the junction kept 4 bases outside the gene matches. The CDR3: CASSLLVAGGNEQFF. The CDR3 DNA reads as TGCGCCAGCAGCTTGTTAGTAGCGGGAGGCAATGAGCAGTTCTTC.

This sequence joins TRBV5-1 and TRBJ1-1, with a possible D match to TRBD1 (6 bases). Looked up from germline, CDR1 is SGHRS and CDR2 is YFSETQ. V dropped 4 bases and J dropped 3 bases, with 19 bases sitting between them. The CDR3 has 16 amino acids. The CDR3 nucleotides are TGCGCCAGCAGCAGACCCAAATCGGGGGCGGACACTGAAGCTTTCTTT. Encoded protein: CASSRPKSGADTEAFF. The complete variable domain, with remaining parts taken from reference TRBV5-1 and TRBJ1-1, reads KAGVTQTPRYLIKTRGQQVTLSCSPISGHRSVSWYQQTPGQGLQFLFEYFSETQRNKGNFPGRFSGRQFSNSRSEMNVSTLELGDSALYLCASSRPKSGADTEAFFGQGTRLTVV.

The rearrangement uses TRBV30 and TRBJ2-7, with D maybe TRBD2 (6 bases). The CDR3 totals 13 residues. Germline assignment: CDR1 GTSNPN and CDR2 SVGIG (reference sequence). V lost 3 bases and J 2 bases, leaving 11 bases between the germline ends. The CDR3, as DNA: TGTGCCTGGAGGCGGGACGGTCCCTACGAGCAGTACTTC. This encodes CAWRRDGPYEQYF.

CDR3 sequence: CASSLHLGLATNEQFF. Written as DNA, the CDR3 is TGTGCCAGCAGCTTACATCTGGGACTAGCGACAAATGAGCAGTTCTTC. The genes are TRBV7-2 and TRBJ2-1; 10 nucleotides align to TRBD2. The CDR3 sequence is 16 residues long. Trimming removed 2 bases from V and 7 bases from J; junction bases left unmatched: 8. The germline CDR1 and CDR2 sequences are SGHTA and FQGNSA.

The CDR3 loop is CASSQDVGQEVDGYTF. The CDR3, as DNA: TGCGCCAGCAGCCAAGATGTGGGACAGGAGGTTGATGGCTACACCTTC. This rearrangement joins TRBV4-1 to TRBJ1-2, with 8 bases that match TRBD1. The trim removed 0 bases at V and 6 bases at J, leaving 9 bases unmatched. The CDR3 covers 16 residues. Germline V lookup: CDR1 MGHRA, CDR2 YSYEKL.

A note on this clone: This may be a read error, as it is one base from a much larger clone. This chain connects TRBV4-2 to TRBJ2-6; no reliable D call. The CDR3 extends over 14 amino acids. Trimming removed 6 bases at V and 0 bases at J, with 6 bases between. The germline CDR1 and CDR2 sequences are LGHNA and YNFKEQ. For the CDR3, the DNA is TGTGCCAGCAGTGACATCTCTGGGGCCAACGTCCTGACTTTC. Its protein product is CASSDISGANVLTF.

The chain carries TRBV4-3 and TRBJ2-7, with 8 bases identical to TRBD1. Germline loops: CDR1 LGHNA, CDR2 YSLEER. The CDR3 is 15 amino acids. V dropped 1 base and J dropped 1; count of bases not matched to a gene: 3. The CDR3 DNA is TGCGCCAGCAGCCAAGGGACAGGGTATTCCTACGAGCAGTACTTC. It encodes CASSQGTGYSYEQYF.

CDR3: CASSPWTSGDNEQFF. CDR3 nucleotide sequence: TGCGCCAGCAGCCCCTGGACTAGCGGGGACAATGAGCAGTTCTTC. The chain carries TRBV5-1 and TRBJ2-1; 12 nucleotides align to TRBD2. The CDR3 runs 15 residues. The ends lost 4 bases at V and 5 bases at J; junction bases unmatched: 4. Germline V lookup: CDR1 SGHRS, CDR2 YFSETQ. Full variable domain (remainder filled in from reference TRBV5-1 and TRBJ2-1): KAGVTQTPRYLIKTRGQQVTLSCSPISGHRSVSWYQQTPGQGLQFLFEYFSETQRNKGNFPGRFSGRQFSNSRSEMNVSTLELGDSALYLCASSPWTSGDNEQFFGPGTRLTVL.